This TCR beta chain is drawn from a study of memory CD8 T cells in hepatitis C reinfection. Across the study: Reinfection meant HCV RNA positivity after two negatives ≥60 days apart. Peak reinfection samples were taken 3 to 8 weeks after detection.

Study conclusions and caveats: Conclusions on public clonotypes and secondary clearance were not definitive with about 5 donors.

Concerning this clone itself: Its antigen is as yet unknown.

V was cut by 0 bases and J by 5 bases, with 7 bases left in between. The CDR3 runs 14 residues. From germline, CDR1 is MNHNY and CDR2 SVGAGI (reference sequence). The time point denotes: peak reinfection, 3 to 8 weeks after reinfection detection. TCR sequencing was done directly ex vivo on sorted cells, without expansion in vitro. A couple of donors provided sorted CD3+ CD8+ CD45RO- naive CD8 T cells at all three reinfection time points. Generated by immunoSEQ multiplex PCR, the TCRdb table keeps only in-frame clones and is missing some. This table holds over 35,000 clones, more than 75% found once. Sequencing was performed on naive CD8+ T cells sorted from blood. The TCR comes from a man aged 18 to 30 with hepatitis C virus infection. The rearrangement links TRBV6-6 to TRBJ2-2; D gene unclear. CDR3 sequence: CASSYSQLTGELFF. CDR3 coding DNA: TGTGCCAGCAGTTACTCTCAACTAACCGGGGAGCTGTTTTTT.